This TCR beta chain was observed in a study of human T cells and chemical hapten exposure. CDR3 size: 15 residues. V gave up 5 bases and J gave up 4 bases, with 17 bases separating them. CDR1 is SGHAT, CDR2 FQNNGV, per germline. Only a few counts were recorded for this clonotype. Via MiXCR, TCRdb re-called the RACE reads, giving one row per CDR3 protein. The repertoire has roughly 50,000 distinct CDR3 sequences, about 10% of them found once; the top ten carry roughly 1.7%. Time point described: patch test 2, 6 weeks after DPC sensitization. Treatment in this sample: therapeutic diphenylcyclopropenone sensitization with weekly scalp DPC. Those who donated were patients with alopecia, 18 to 70 years of age, and suitable for DPC.

V and J are TRBV11-2 and TRBJ2-5; D assignment may be TRBD1 or TRBD2 (5 bases each). This TCR was sampled from a woman aged 50 to 65 with alopecia areata. Some clones in this sample may be carry-over from other donors' samples. The sample in question was whole blood, obtained in connection with sensitization to the hapten diphenylcyclopropenone (DPC). CDR3 coding DNA: TGTGCCAGCAGCCCGAGGGACGGGATGGGAGAGACCCAGTACTTC. This translates into CASSPRDGMGETQYF. Together with reference TRBV11-2 and TRBJ2-5, the CDR3 gives the full variable domain: EAGVAQSPRYKIIEKRQSVAFWCNPISGHATLYWYQQILGQGPKLLIQFQNNGVVDDSQLPKDRFSAERLKGVDSTLKIQPAKLEDSAVYLCASSPRDGMGETQYFGPGTRLLVL.